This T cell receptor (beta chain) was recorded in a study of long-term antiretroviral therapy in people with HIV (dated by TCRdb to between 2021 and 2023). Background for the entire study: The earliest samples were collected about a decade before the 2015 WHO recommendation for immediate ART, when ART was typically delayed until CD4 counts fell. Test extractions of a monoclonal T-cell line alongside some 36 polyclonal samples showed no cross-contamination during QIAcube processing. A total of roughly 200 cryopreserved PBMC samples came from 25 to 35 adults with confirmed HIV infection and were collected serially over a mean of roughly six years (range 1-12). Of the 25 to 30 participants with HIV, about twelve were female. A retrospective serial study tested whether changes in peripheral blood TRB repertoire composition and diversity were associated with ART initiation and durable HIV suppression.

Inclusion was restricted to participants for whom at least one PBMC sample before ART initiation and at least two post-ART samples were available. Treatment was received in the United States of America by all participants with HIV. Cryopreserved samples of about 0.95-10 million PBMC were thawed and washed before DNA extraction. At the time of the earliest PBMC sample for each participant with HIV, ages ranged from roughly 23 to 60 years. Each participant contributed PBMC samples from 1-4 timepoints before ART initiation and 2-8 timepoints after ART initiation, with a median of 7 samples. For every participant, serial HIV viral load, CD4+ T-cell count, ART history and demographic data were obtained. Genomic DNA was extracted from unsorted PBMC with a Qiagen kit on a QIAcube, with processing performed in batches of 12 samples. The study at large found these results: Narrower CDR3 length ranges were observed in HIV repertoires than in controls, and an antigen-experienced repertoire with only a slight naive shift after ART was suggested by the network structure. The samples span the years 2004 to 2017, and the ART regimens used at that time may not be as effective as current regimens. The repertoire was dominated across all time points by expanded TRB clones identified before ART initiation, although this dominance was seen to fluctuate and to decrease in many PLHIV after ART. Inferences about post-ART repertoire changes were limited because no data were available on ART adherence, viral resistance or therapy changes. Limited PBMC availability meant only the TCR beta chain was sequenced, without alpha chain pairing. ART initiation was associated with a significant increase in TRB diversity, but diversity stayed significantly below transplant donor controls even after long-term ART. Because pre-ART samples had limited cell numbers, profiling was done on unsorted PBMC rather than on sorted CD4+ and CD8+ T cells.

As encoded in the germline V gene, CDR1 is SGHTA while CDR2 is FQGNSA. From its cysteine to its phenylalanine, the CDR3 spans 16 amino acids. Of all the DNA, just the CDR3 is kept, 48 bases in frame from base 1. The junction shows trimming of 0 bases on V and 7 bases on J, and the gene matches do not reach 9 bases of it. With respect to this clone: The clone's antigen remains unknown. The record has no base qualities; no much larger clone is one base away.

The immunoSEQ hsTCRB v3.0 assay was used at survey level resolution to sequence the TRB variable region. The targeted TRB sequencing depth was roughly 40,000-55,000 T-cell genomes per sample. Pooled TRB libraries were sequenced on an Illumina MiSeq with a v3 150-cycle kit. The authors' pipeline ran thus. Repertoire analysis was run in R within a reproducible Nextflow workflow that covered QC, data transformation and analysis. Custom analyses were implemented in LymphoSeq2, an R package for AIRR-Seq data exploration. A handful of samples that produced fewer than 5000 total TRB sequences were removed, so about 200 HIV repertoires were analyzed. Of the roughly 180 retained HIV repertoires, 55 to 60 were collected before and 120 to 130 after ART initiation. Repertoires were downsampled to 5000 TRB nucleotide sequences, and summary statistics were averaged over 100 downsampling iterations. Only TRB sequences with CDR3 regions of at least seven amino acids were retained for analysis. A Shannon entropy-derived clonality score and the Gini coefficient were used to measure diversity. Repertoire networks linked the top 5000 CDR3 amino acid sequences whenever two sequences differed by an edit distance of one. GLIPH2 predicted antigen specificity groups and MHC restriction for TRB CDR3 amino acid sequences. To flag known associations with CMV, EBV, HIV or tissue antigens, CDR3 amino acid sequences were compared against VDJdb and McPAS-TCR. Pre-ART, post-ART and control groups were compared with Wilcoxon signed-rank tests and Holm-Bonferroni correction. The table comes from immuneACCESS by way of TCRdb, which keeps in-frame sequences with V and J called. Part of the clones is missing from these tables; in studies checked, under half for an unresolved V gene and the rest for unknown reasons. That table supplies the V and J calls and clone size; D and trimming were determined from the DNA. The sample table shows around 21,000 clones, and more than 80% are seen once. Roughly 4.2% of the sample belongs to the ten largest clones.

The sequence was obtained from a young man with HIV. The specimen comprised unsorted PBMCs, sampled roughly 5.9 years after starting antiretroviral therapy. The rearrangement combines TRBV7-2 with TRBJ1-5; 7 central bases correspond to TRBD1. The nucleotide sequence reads TGTGCCAGCAGCTTAGCAGGAACAGGGGTAAAACAGCCCCAGCATTTT. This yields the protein CASSLAGTGVKQPQHF. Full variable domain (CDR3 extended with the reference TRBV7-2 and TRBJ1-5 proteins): GAGVSQSPSNKVTEKGKDVELRCDPISGHTALYWYRQSLGQGLEFLIYFQGNSAPDKSGLPSDRFSAERTGGSVSTLTIQRTQQEDSAVYLCASSLAGTGVKQPQHFGDGTRLSIL.